A single sample is the source of the 24 T cell receptor beta chains below, sequenced in a study of cytomegalovirus exposure and HLA in healthy donors. Vbeta (60) and Jbeta (13) primers were used in the PCR. Only in-frame clones appear in the TCRdb table, and some are missing; sequencing was by immunoSEQ multiplex PCR. In the table there are about 150,000 clones, 73% of which are singletons. Sequencing input: PBMCs. The receptor source for this set is a woman in her late teens or twenties in good health and CMV-seronegative.

This clone was seen at least ten times. The V gene is TRBV6-6, the J gene TRBJ1-5; 9 bases match TRBD1. In germline, CDR1 is MNHNY, CDR2 SVGAGI (reference sequence). CDR3 length equals 15 residues. With V trimmed by 6 bases and J by 3 bases, 6 bases remained unmatched. CDR3 DNA: TGTGCCAGCAGGAAGGGACAGGGCTCCAATCAGCCCCAGCATTTT. Amino acids: CASRKGQGSNQPQHF.

The chain links TRBV7-9 to TRBJ1-1; TRBD1 matches at 7 bases. V shed 5 bases, J shed 0 bases, and the junction held 3 bases outside the gene matches. This CDR3 contains 14 residues. Per germline, CDR1 SEHNR and CDR2 FQNEAQ (reference sequence). CDR3 protein: CASSDRALNTEAFF. The DNA of the CDR3 is TGTGCCAGCAGCGACAGGGCCCTGAACACTGAAGCTTTCTTT.

About this clone: Different DNA sequences within this sample yield the same CDR3. The gene calls are TRBV5-1 and TRBJ1-1, with 8 bases aligning to TRBD1. Germline CDR1 reads SGHRS; CDR2 reads YFSETQ. V dropped 4 bases and J dropped 2; count of bases not matched to a gene: 4. The CDR3 consists of 14 residues. This CDR3 reads CASSPGTGNTEAFF. CDR3 sequence (DNA): TGCGCCAGCAGCCCCGGGACAGGAAACACTGAAGCTTTCTTT.

The CDR3 is CASSRNRSPAFF. CDR3 nucleotides: TGTGCCAGCAGCCGAAACAGGTCTCCAGCTTTCTTT. The gene calls are TRBV7-2 and TRBJ1-1, with D possibly being TRBD1 (5 bases). CDR1 is SGHTA and CDR2 is FQGNSA in the germline V gene. V lost 5 bases and J 10 bases, leaving 14 bases between the germline ends. The CDR3 is 12 amino acids.

CDR3 amino acids: CASSSTRDRYYEQYF. The CDR3 nucleotides read TGTGCCAGCAGCTCAACCCGGGACAGGTACTACGAGCAGTACTTC. This chain links TRBV11-2 with TRBJ2-7; 8 nucleotides match TRBD1. After removal of 4 bases from V and 3 bases from J, the junction contained 8 bases not matched to a gene. This CDR3 spans 15 amino acids. From germline, CDR1 is SGHAT and CDR2 FQNNGV.

This clone was detected a few times. The J gene is TRBJ1-4, the V gene TRBV5-8; D unclear. CDR3 size: 13 residues. Trimming stripped 5 bases from V and 7 bases from J, with 12 bases between. Germline lookup yields CDR1 SGHTS and CDR2 YDEGEE. The CDR3 bases are TGTGCCAGCAGACGTAACTCGGGTGAAAAACTGTTTTTT. It encodes CASRRNSGEKLFF.

Regarding this clone: Different DNA sequences within this sample yield the same CDR3. The CDR3 loop is CASSPGQGREKLFF. In DNA, the CDR3 is TGTGCCAGCTCACCGGGACAGGGGAGAGAAAAACTGTTTTTT. This chain connects TRBV18 to TRBJ1-4; TRBD1 agrees at 10 bases. The CDR3 is 14 residues long. J gave up 8 bases and V 3 bases, and 3 bases lay outside the gene matches. CDR1 KGHSH and CDR2 LQKENI come from the germline V gene.

V gene TRBV19 combines with J gene TRBJ2-6, with D possibly being TRBD1 (6 bases). V dropped 1 base and J dropped 0 bases, with 7 bases sitting between them. The CDR3 is 16 residues long. Germline values: CDR1 LNHDA, CDR2 SQIVND (reference sequence). As DNA, the CDR3 is TGTGCCAGTAGTATAGTACAGGGCTCTGGGGCCAACGTCCTGACTTTC. This encodes CASSIVQGSGANVLTF.

The chain couples TRBV28 to TRBJ2-4; 10 bases map to TRBD2. In germline, CDR1 is MDHEN, CDR2 SYDVKM. V shed 6 bases, J shed 6 bases, and the junction held 14 bases outside the gene matches. This CDR3 is built from 17 residues. This CDR3 reads CASSPGLAGVRINIQYF. The CDR3 nucleotides are TGTGCCAGCAGCCCAGGGCTAGCGGGAGTGCGGATAAACATTCAGTACTTC.

V gene TRBV27 combines with J gene TRBJ1-2; no reliable D call. CDR1 is MNHEY and CDR2 is SMNVEV in the germline V gene (reference sequence). V was clipped by 1 base and J by 0 bases, with 12 bases between them. The CDR3 has 16 amino acids. Written as DNA, the CDR3 is TGTGCCAGCAGTTTATTTCAGATACCTTCTAACTATGGCTACACCTTC. Protein: CASSLFQIPSNYGYTF.

The rearrangement joins TRBV7-2 to TRBJ2-3, with TRBD2 matching 8 bases. V lost 5 bases and J lost 5; bases outside the gene matches: 15. The CDR3 length is 17 residues. Germline V gene data show CDR1 as SGHTA and CDR2 as FQGNSA. This CDR3 is CASSPRGRREGVDTQYF. The CDR3 nucleotides read TGTGCCAGCAGCCCCCGCGGGCGACGGGAGGGTGTAGATACGCAGTATTTT.

V is TRBV10-3 and J is TRBJ2-7; 9 positions agree with TRBD2. The CDR3 consists of 16 residues. Trimming cost V 3 bases and J 5 bases; bases outside gene matches: 11. Germline CDR1 and CDR2: ENHRY and SYGVKD. CDR3 in DNA: TGTGCCATCAGTGAATCCCTGGGCGGGGGGGCGGACGAGCAGTACTTC. Its protein product is CAISESLGGGADEQYF.

The rearrangement uses TRBV6-5 and TRBJ2-7; maybe TRBD2 (5 bases). The CDR3 has 15 amino acids. Germline V gene lookup returns CDR1 MNHEY and CDR2 SVGAGI. The germline V and J ends were trimmed by 5 bases and 3 bases, with 17 bases remaining between them. In DNA form, the CDR3 reads TGTGCCAGCAGTCCCGGACGGGGTCAACTCTACGAGCAGTACTTC. Amino acids: CASSPGRGQLYEQYF.

The chain employs TRBV12-5 and TRBJ1-3, with 7 bases fitting TRBD1. Trimming removed 2 bases from V and 4 bases from J; junction bases left unmatched: 20. The CDR3 runs 20 residues. The germline gives CDR1 LGHNT, CDR2 FRNRAP. CDR3 region: CASGLLSGEIGTELGNTIYF. The CDR3 DNA sequence: TGTGCTAGTGGTTTGCTATCGGGTGAGATCGGGACAGAGCTCGGAAACACCATATATTTT.

V usage is TRBV6-5 and J usage is TRBJ2-5; TRBD1 agrees at 9 bases. Trimming removed 5 bases from V and 5 bases from J; junction bases left unmatched: 6. The CDR3 is made up of 14 amino acids. The germline V gene encodes CDR1 MNHEY and CDR2 SVGAGI. DNA for the CDR3: TGTGCCAGCAGTGGCACAGGGGGCGCTGAGACCCAGTACTTC. Protein sequence: CASSGTGGAETQYF.

The V and J genes are TRBV6-5 and TRBJ2-1, with D possibly TRBD1 on 6 matching bases. The V and J ends lost 5 bases and 2 bases respectively, with 10 bases between them. This CDR3 has 14 amino acids. The V gene's germline CDR1 is MNHEY and CDR2 SVGAGI. CDR3 protein: CASSQGLAYNEQFF. The CDR3, as DNA: TGTGCCAGCAGTCAGGGGTTGGCCTACAATGAGCAGTTCTTC.

The CDR3 reads CASSPRQGGYTF. In nucleotides, the CDR3 is TGTGCCAGTAGTCCCCGACAGGGGGGCTACACCTTC. The J gene is TRBJ1-2, the V gene TRBV19, with 8 bases identical to TRBD1. The germline CDR1 and CDR2 sequences are LNHDA and SQIVND (reference sequence). With 5 bases clipped from V and 8 bases from J, the junction kept 4 bases outside the gene matches. There are 12 residues in the CDR3.

This clone was counted a few times. The chain has TRBV11-2 and TRBJ1-1; D is unclear. V was shortened by 5 bases and J by 3 bases, with 10 bases between the two germline ends. The CDR3 has 13 amino acids. The germline V gene encodes CDR1 SGHAT and CDR2 FQNNGV. The CDR3 spells CASSLERDTEAFF. The CDR3 DNA follows: TGTGCCAGCAGCCTGGAGAGGGACACTGAAGCTTTCTTT.

This clone was seen a single time. The chain recombines TRBV5-6 with TRBJ2-1, with 11 bases aligning to TRBD2. Germline CDR1 SGHDT, CDR2 YYEEEE. Germline trimming cut 5 bases from V and 1 base from J; bases unmatched to any gene: 5. The CDR3 contains 16 residues. CDR3 sequence: CASSKTSGSSYNEQFF. CDR3 bases: TGTGCCAGCAGTAAAACTAGCGGGAGTTCCTACAATGAGCAGTTCTTC.

The rearrangement links TRBV30 to TRBJ1-4; no reliable D call. The V end was cut by 4 bases, the J end by 2 bases, with 8 bases between. The CDR3 is made up of 13 amino acids. Germline values: CDR1 GTSNPN, CDR2 SVGIG (reference sequence). The CDR3 DNA sequence: TGTGCCTGGAATCGGTATACTAATGAAAAACTGTTTTTT. Its protein product is CAWNRYTNEKLFF.

The chain combines TRBV2 with TRBJ2-3; TRBD1 aligns across 9 bases. The germline V gene encodes CDR1 SNHLY and CDR2 FYNNEI. The V segment lost 4 bases and the J segment 6 bases; nucleotides outside the gene matches: 8. This CDR3 comprises 15 residues. The CDR3 here is CASSVGTGFWDTQYF. The DNA of the CDR3 is TGTGCCAGCAGTGTCGGGACAGGGTTCTGGGATACGCAGTATTTT.

V is TRBV27 and J is TRBJ1-2, with TRBD1 identical over 11 bases. The CDR3 is 17 amino acids. Per germline, CDR1 MNHEY and CDR2 SMNVEV (reference sequence). Trimming at V came to 5 bases and at J to 4 bases, leaving 12 bases not matched to a gene. CDR3: CASSPIRTGGEIYGYTF. In DNA form, the CDR3 reads TGTGCCAGCAGTCCAATTCGGACAGGGGGCGAGATCTATGGCTACACCTTC.

This clone appeared a few times. The chain combines TRBV30 with TRBJ1-2; 9 nucleotides line up with TRBD1. Unmatched junction bases numbered 12, after V lost 2 bases and J lost 14 bases. Germline V gene lookup returns CDR1 GTSNPN and CDR2 SVGIG (reference sequence). This CDR3 is built from 13 residues. CDR3 coding DNA: TGTGCCTGGAGTTACCGGGACAGGGTTACGAAGACCTTC. Translating gives CAWSYRDRVTKTF.

The chain employs TRBV7-6 and TRBJ1-6, with D unclear. V lost 5 bases and J lost 5, with 16 bases in between. The CDR3 totals 16 residues. Germline CDR1 reads SGHVS; CDR2 reads FNYEAQ. The CDR3 sequence: CASSLSHSGNNSPLHF. In DNA, the CDR3 is TGTGCCAGCAGCCTGTCTCACTCGGGTAATAATTCACCCCTCCACTTT. Full variable domain (rest looked up from reference TRBV7-6 and TRBJ1-6): GAGVSQSPRYKVTKRGQDVALRCDPISGHVSLYWYRQALGQGPEFLTYFNYEAQQDKSGLPNDRFSAERPEGSISTLTIQRTEQRDSAMYRCASSLSHSGNNSPLHFGNGTRLTVT.